Below are 5 T cell receptor beta chains sequenced from a single sample in a study of CD8+ T cells in alopecia areata. cDNA serving as the sequencing template came from extracted, reverse transcribed RNA. Profiled with immunoSEQ multiplex PCR; TCRdb holds only in-frame clones, not every one. The profile shows roughly 150,000 clones, around half of them singletons. Sequenced here: CD8+ T cells sorted from blood, sampled at week 0. The receptor set was obtained from a human donor with alopecia areata.

This chain connects TRBV29-1 to TRBJ1-4; 7 bases align to TRBD1. CDR1 SQVTM and CDR2 ANQGSEA come from the germline V gene. CDR3 length equals 15 residues. With V trimmed by 5 bases and J by 8 bases, 14 bases remained unmatched. This CDR3 reads CSVRQGPSLGEKLFF. The DNA for the CDR3 is TGCAGCGTTCGACAGGGACCGAGTCTTGGAGAAAAACTGTTTTTT.

This clone was found a few times. The chain carries TRBV2 and TRBJ2-5; possible D gene TRBD2, 6 bases. Per germline, CDR1 SNHLY and CDR2 FYNNEI. This CDR3 contains 15 residues. Between the trimmed V and J ends, which lost 0 bases and 2 bases, there was a span of 10 bases. The CDR3 is CASSEALSGQETQYF. CDR3 bases: TGTGCCAGCAGTGAAGCGCTTAGCGGACAAGAGACCCAGTACTTC.

This rearrangement joins TRBV5-1 to TRBJ2-7; 7 nucleotides align to TRBD1. With 0 bases clipped from V and 5 bases from J, the junction kept 5 bases outside the gene matches. Germline assignment: CDR1 SGHRS and CDR2 YFSETQ. The CDR3 sequence is 14 residues long. CDR3 nucleotide sequence: TGCGCCAGCAGCTTGGCCGTCGACAGGGACGAGCAGTACTTC. This gives the protein CASSLAVDRDEQYF. The complete variable domain, with remaining parts taken from reference TRBV5-1 and TRBJ2-7, reads KAGVTQTPRYLIKTRGQQVTLSCSPISGHRSVSWYQQTPGQGLQFLFEYFSETQRNKGNFPGRFSGRQFSNSRSEMNVSTLELGDSALYLCASSLAVDRDEQYFGPGTRLTVT.

This clone was seen more than once but under ten times. V and J are TRBV10-3 and TRBJ1-1, with 7 bases lining up with TRBD1. Unmatched junction bases numbered 7, after V lost 3 bases and J lost 3 bases. The V gene's germline CDR1 is ENHRY and CDR2 SYGVKD. This CDR3 is 15 amino acids long. The CDR3 sequence is CAISDSGGSDTEAFF. The CDR3 DNA reads TGTGCCATCAGTGATTCAGGGGGGTCGGACACTGAAGCTTTCTTT.

The chain carries TRBV29-1 and TRBJ1-2; D gene ambiguous. V gave up 4 bases and J gave up 0 bases, with 9 bases separating them. Germline V gene lookup returns CDR1 SQVTM and CDR2 ANQGSEA. This CDR3 comprises 13 residues. CDR3 sequence (DNA): TGCAGCGTTGTTGACGGATCTAACTATGGCTACACCTTC. Its translation is CSVVDGSNYGYTF.